The entry that follows covers one T cell receptor beta chain sequence. No antigen is known for it. This entry is derived from a study of T-cell memory formation after mild COVID-19. About the study: Largely donor-specific TCR clusters were found. Whole-study findings and limits: The finding that pre-infection memory included some responding clones suggested that cross-reactive memory joined.

5'RACE, which relied on constant-segment primers, yielded TCR alpha and TCR beta cDNA libraries carrying sample barcodes and UMIs. TCRdb ran MiXCR on the 5' RACE reads and lists one entry per CDR3 protein. The sample lists 550,000 to 600,000 distinct CDR3 sequences, about a fifth occurring once. This TCR came from an adult woman who had mild COVID-19 (a few samples of this study predate the infection). Cell type and time point are not known. Sequencing was carried out using PBMCs or a T cell subset sorted from them (not recorded which).

The CDR3 reads CASSTYGNNEQFF. Written as DNA, the CDR3 is TGTGCCAGCAGCACGTACGGAAACAATGAGCAGTTCTTC. This chain links TRBV9 with TRBJ2-1; D gene ambiguous. Germline lookup yields CDR1 SGDLS and CDR2 YYNGEE. The CDR3 is made up of 13 amino acids. V dropped 4 bases and J dropped 5 bases, with 10 bases sitting between them.